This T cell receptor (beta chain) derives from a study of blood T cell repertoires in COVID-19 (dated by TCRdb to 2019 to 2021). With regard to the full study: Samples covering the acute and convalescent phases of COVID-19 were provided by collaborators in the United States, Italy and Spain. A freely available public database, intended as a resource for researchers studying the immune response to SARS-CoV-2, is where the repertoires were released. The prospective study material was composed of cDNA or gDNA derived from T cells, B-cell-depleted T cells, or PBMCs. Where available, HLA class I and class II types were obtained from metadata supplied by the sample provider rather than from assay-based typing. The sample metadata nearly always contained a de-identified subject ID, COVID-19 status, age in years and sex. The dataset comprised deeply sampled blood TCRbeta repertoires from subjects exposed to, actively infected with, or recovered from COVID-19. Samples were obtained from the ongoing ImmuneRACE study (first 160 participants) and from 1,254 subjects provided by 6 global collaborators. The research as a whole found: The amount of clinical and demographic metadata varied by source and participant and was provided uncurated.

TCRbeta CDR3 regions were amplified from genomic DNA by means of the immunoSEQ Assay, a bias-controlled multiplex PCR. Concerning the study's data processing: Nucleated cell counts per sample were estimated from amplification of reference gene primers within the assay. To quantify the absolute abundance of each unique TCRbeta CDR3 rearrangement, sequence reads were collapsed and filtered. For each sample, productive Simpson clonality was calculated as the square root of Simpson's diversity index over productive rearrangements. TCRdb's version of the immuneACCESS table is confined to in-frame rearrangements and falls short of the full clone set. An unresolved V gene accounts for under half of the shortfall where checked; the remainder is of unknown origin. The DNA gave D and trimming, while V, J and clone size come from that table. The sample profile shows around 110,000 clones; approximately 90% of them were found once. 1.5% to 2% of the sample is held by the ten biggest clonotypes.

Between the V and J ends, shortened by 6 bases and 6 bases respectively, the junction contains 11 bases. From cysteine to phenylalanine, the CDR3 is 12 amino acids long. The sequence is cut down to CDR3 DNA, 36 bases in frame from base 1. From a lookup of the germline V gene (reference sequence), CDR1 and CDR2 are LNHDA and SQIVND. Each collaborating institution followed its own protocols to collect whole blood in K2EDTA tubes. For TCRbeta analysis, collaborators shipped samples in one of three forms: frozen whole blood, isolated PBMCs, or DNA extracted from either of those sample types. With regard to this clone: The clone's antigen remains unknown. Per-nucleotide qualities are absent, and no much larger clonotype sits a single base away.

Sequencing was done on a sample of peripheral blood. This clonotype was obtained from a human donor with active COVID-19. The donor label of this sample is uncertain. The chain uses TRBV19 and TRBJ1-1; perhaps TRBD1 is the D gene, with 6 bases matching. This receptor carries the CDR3 CASSRGGPEAFF. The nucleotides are TGTGCCAGTAGCCGAGGGGGTCCTGAAGCTTTCTTT.